Presented here are 21 T cell receptor beta chains from one specimen sequenced in a study of Ad26.COV2.S vaccination and SARS-CoV-2 variants. Assay used: immunoSEQ multiplex PCR; TCRdb lists only in-frame clones, some missing. Among more than 300,000 clones listed, 70% to 90% were seen once. The treatment: about 20 received Ad26.COV2.S at low or high dose, single or two shots; about 5 received placebo; per-sample allocation not given. Following the first vaccine or placebo injection, samples were taken on day 63. The sequencing used peripheral blood, collected in a trial of Ad26.COV2.S vaccine versus placebo. The receptors shown here come from a person aged 18-60 years who received the Ad26.COV2.S COVID-19 vaccine or a placebo.

The chain couples TRBV19 to TRBJ2-1; D is ambiguous. This CDR3 spans 12 amino acids. Deletions cut 7 bases from V and 5 bases from J, with 9 bases between. Germline lookup yields CDR1 LNHDA and CDR2 SQIVND (reference sequence). CDR3 in DNA: TGTGCCAGTATCGGGCCCAACAATGAGCAGTTCTTC. Amino acid sequence: CASIGPNNEQFF.

The chain joins TRBV7-2 to TRBJ2-4; 7 nucleotides match TRBD2. There are 15 residues in the CDR3. Per germline, CDR1 SGHTA and CDR2 FQGNSA. Unmatched junction bases numbered 11, after V lost 7 bases and J lost 5 bases. The DNA of the CDR3 is TGTGCCAGCACCTCAAGGGGAGGGCTCGAAAACATTCAGTACTTC. This translates into CASTSRGGLENIQYF.

This chain uses TRBV11-2 with TRBJ2-1, with 9 bases identical to TRBD2. This CDR3 spans 16 amino acids. Unmatched junction bases numbered 10, after V lost 6 bases and J lost 4 bases. CDR1 is SGHAT and CDR2 is FQNNGV in the germline V gene. The CDR3 nucleotides read TGTGCCAGCAGACCTATCGGGCTAGCGGGATACAATGAGCAGTTCTTC. It translates to CASRPIGLAGYNEQFF.

This clone appeared a few times. The genes are TRBV5-1 and TRBJ1-6; 7 bases line up with TRBD1. V shed 0 bases, J shed 8 bases, and the junction held 5 bases outside the gene matches. Germline V gives CDR1 SGHRS, CDR2 YFSETQ. The CDR3 has 15 amino acids. The CDR3 is CASSLEDRLYSPLHF. The CDR3 bases are TGCGCCAGCAGCTTGGAGGACAGGCTCTATTCACCCCTCCACTTT.

The V gene is TRBV18, the J gene TRBJ1-3; D gene uncertain. This CDR3 is 16 amino acids long. Germline V lookup: CDR1 KGHSH, CDR2 LQKENI. V was pared by 0 bases and J by 0 bases, with 9 bases between. The DNA of the CDR3 is TGTGCCAGCTCACCACCCAACAGCATCTCTGGAAACACCATATATTTT. Its translation: CASSPPNSISGNTIYF.

The V gene is TRBV27, the J gene TRBJ1-2; D is ambiguous. The CDR3 loop spans 15 amino acids. The germline V gene encodes CDR1 MNHEY and CDR2 SMNVEV (reference sequence). V dropped 0 bases and J dropped 1 base, with 9 bases sitting between them. CDR3 in amino acids: CASSLSNQINYGYTF. CDR3 DNA: TGTGCCAGCAGTTTATCCAATCAGATTAACTATGGCTACACCTTC.

The chain employs TRBV4-1 and TRBJ2-3; D not resolved. V was shortened by 0 bases and J by 4 bases, with 17 bases between the two germline ends. CDR3 length equals 17 residues. Germline V gives CDR1 MGHRA, CDR2 YSYEKL. The CDR3 sequence is CASSQEFRPFGADTQYF. As DNA, the CDR3 is TGCGCCAGCAGCCAAGAATTCCGGCCTTTTGGGGCAGATACGCAGTATTTT.

The chain joins TRBV5-1 to TRBJ1-2; no reliable D call. CDR3 size: 16 residues. Germline assignment: CDR1 SGHRS and CDR2 YFSETQ. V was trimmed by 4 bases and J by 4 bases, leaving 20 bases between them. This chain's CDR3 is CASSPESGRLAYGYTF. The CDR3, as DNA: TGCGCCAGCAGCCCCGAGTCGGGCAGACTTGCCTATGGCTACACCTTC.

The chain joins TRBV7-2 to TRBJ2-3; D tentatively fits TRBD1 or TRBD2 (5 bases each). Per the germline V gene, CDR1 is SGHTA and CDR2 is FQGNSA. Between the trimmed V and J ends, which lost 0 bases and 4 bases, there was a span of 11 bases. The CDR3 has 15 residues. The DNA of the CDR3 is TGTGCCAGCAGCTTAGCGGGGTGGGGGTCAGATACGCAGTATTTT. Translated: CASSLAGWGSDTQYF.

A single count supports this clone. The chain combines TRBV4-3 with TRBJ2-3; D gene ambiguous. This CDR3 comprises 13 residues. V was trimmed by 6 bases and J by 1 base, leaving 8 bases between them. CDR1 and CDR2 from the germline V gene are LGHNA and YSLEER. Here the CDR3 DNA reads TGCGCCAGCAGAGACGTAGGCACAGATACGCAGTATTTT. Residues: CASRDVGTDTQYF.

The V call is TRBV12-2, the J call TRBJ2-4; TRBD2 is taken as the D call from the table, unchecked against the DNA. TRBV12-2 is a known pseudogene. The CDR3 runs to 16 residues. CDR3 amino acids: CASRLAPKRERRIQYF. The DNA of the CDR3 is TGTGCAAGTCGCTTAGCGCCGAAGCGGGAGAGGCGCATTCAGTACTTC.

The J gene is TRBJ1-3, the V gene TRBV4-3; D is uncertain. The CDR3 runs to 15 residues. Between the trimmed V and J ends, which lost 1 base and 0 bases, there was a span of 7 bases. CDR1 and CDR2 from the germline V gene are LGHNA and YSLEER. Here the CDR3 DNA reads TGCGCCAGCAGCCAAGGCAGGAGCTCTGGAAACACCATATATTTT. It yields the protein CASSQGRSSGNTIYF.

CDR3 residues: CATSRQVSGADTQYF. CDR3 in DNA: TGTGCCACCTCAAGACAGGTCTCGGGGGCGGATACGCAGTATTTT. V is TRBV5-6 and J is TRBJ2-3; D is perhaps TRBD1 or TRBD2 (6 bases each). V was clipped by 9 bases and J by 6 bases, with 23 bases between them. The CDR3 has 15 amino acids. Per germline, CDR1 SGHDT and CDR2 YYEEEE.

This clone appeared a few times. The chain couples TRBV28 to TRBJ2-7, with TRBD1 as a possible D gene (5 bases). CDR1 and CDR2 (germline): MDHEN, SYDVKM. V was pared by 5 bases and J by 5 bases, with 10 bases between. The CDR3 is made up of 12 amino acids. Written as DNA, the CDR3 is TGTGCCAGCAGTGGGGCCCTCCACGAGCAGTACTTC. Protein sequence: CASSGALHEQYF.

The chain has TRBV6-6 and TRBJ1-2; 10 bases align to TRBD1. Germline CDR1 and CDR2: MNHNY and SVGAGI (reference sequence). Unmatched junction bases numbered 11, after V lost 4 bases and J lost 9 bases. This CDR3 is built from 15 residues. CDR3 DNA sequence: TGTGCCAGCAGTTCCAACCTGGACAGGGGGAAGCGCTACACCTTC. Translated: CASSSNLDRGKRYTF.

The chain couples TRBV28 to TRBJ2-7, with D possibly being TRBD2 (6 bases). CDR1 and CDR2 (germline): MDHEN, SYDVKM. Trimming stripped 5 bases from V and 3 bases from J, with 11 bases between. The CDR3 sequence is 13 residues long. Here the CDR3 reads CASSGDSFYEQYF. The CDR3 nucleotides are TGTGCCAGCAGTGGGGACTCTTTCTACGAGCAGTACTTC.

This sequence joins TRBV7-2 and TRBJ1-4, with D uncertain. Trimming left V 7 bases short and J 8 bases short, with 14 bases between. The germline gives CDR1 SGHTA, CDR2 FQGNSA. CDR3 length: 13 amino acids. CDR3 DNA sequence: TGTGCCAGCACCCTGGGCGCTAGGGAAAAACTGTTTTTT. This gives the protein CASTLGAREKLFF.

This chain connects TRBV27 to TRBJ2-1; 13 bases map to TRBD2. CDR1 is MNHEY, CDR2 SMNVEV, per germline (reference sequence). This CDR3 has 15 residues. The J segment lost 7 bases and the V segment lost 4 bases, leaving 4 bases of the junction unmatched. CDR3 bases: TGTGCCAGCAGTTCGAGGACTAGCGGGAGAAATGAGCAGTTCTTC. This translates into CASSSRTSGRNEQFF.

The chain couples TRBV3-1 (or the pseudogene TRBV3-2) to TRBJ2-7; D gene unclear. Trimming left V 5 bases short and J 2 bases short, with 16 bases between. Germline V gives CDR1 LGHDT, CDR2 YNNKEL (reference sequence). The CDR3 is 15 residues long. The CDR3 coding sequence is TGTGCCAGCAGCTTGGCCGTACGCGGACCCTACGAGCAGTACTTC. It codes for CASSLAVRGPYEQYF.

V is TRBV4-1 and J is TRBJ2-7; the D call may be TRBD1 or TRBD2 (5 bases each). The germline V gene has CDR1 MGHRA and CDR2 YSYEKL. V was cut by 2 bases and J by 3 bases, with 11 bases left in between. The CDR3 spans 14 residues. The CDR3: CASSQLGPDYEQYF. In nucleotides, the CDR3 is TGCGCCAGCAGCCAACTGGGACCAGACTACGAGCAGTACTTC.

V gene TRBV7-2 combines with J gene TRBJ1-1, with D possibly TRBD1 on 5 matching bases. The CDR3 has 14 amino acids. CDR1 and CDR2 (germline): SGHTA, FQGNSA. The V and J ends lost 7 bases and 2 bases respectively, with 14 bases between them. The CDR3 sequence is CASNPPGFNTEAFF. The CDR3 nucleotides are TGTGCCAGCAACCCGCCAGGGTTTAACACTGAAGCTTTCTTT.